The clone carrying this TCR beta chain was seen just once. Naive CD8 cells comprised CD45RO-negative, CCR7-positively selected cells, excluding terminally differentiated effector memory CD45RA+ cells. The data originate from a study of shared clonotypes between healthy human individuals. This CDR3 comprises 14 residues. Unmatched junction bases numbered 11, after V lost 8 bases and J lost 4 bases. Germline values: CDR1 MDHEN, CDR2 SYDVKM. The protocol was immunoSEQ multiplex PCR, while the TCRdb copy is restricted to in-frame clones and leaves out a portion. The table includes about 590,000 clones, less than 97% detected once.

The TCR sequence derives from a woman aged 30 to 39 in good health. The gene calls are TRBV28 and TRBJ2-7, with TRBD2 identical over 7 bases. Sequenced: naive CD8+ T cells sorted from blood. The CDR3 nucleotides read TGTGCCAGCGGGGAAGTCGGGAGGATTTACGAGCAGTACTTC. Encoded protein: CASGEVGRIYEQYF.